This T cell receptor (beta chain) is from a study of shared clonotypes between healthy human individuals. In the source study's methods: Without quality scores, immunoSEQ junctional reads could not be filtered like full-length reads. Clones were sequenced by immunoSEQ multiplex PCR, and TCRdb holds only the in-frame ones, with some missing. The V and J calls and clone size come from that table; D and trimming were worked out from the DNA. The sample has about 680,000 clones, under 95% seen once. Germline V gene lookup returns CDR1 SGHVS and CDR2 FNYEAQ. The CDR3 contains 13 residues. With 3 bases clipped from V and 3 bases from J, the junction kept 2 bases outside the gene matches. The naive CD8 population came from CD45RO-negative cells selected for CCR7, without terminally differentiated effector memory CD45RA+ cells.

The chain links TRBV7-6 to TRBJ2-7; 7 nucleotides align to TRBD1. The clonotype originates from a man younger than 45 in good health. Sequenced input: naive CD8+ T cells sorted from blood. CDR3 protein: CASSFDRDYEQYF. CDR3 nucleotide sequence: TGTGCCAGCAGCTTTGACAGGGACTACGAGCAGTACTTC. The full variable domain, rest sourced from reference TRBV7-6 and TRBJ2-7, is GAGVSQSPRYKVTKRGQDVALRCDPISGHVSLYWYRQALGQGPEFLTYFNYEAQQDKSGLPNDRFSAERPEGSISTLTIQRTEQRDSAMYRCASSFDRDYEQYFGPGTRLTVT.